This T cell receptor beta chain was sequenced in a study of T cell changes during pregnancy in multiple sclerosis. Germline CDR1 reads SGHRS; CDR2 reads YFSETQ. The CDR3 is 15 amino acids. With 0 bases removed from V and 0 bases from J, the gap between germline ends came to 8 bases. Sequenced by immunoSEQ multiplex PCR; TCRdb stores in-frame clones only, minus some. There are roughly 100,000 clones in the sample; roughly 89% occur only once, and about 1.6% lies in the top ten. J is TRBJ2-3 and V is TRBV5-1; D gene ambiguous. The TCR comes from a female donor in good health, enrolled as a control in a pregnancy study. The specimen comprised peripheral blood, sampled after pregnancy. The CDR3 sequence is CASSLGPSSTDTQYF. Here the CDR3 DNA reads TGCGCCAGCAGCTTGGGGCCCTCTAGCACAGATACGCAGTATTTT. Full variable domain (rest looked up from reference TRBV5-1 and TRBJ2-3): KAGVTQTPRYLIKTRGQQVTLSCSPISGHRSVSWYQQTPGQGLQFLFEYFSETQRNKGNFPGRFSGRQFSNSRSEMNVSTLELGDSALYLCASSLGPSSTDTQYFGPGTRLTVL.